The T cell receptor beta chain under discussion was sequenced for a study of shared clonotypes between healthy human individuals. The donors were adults (healthy and HIV-negative) with no recent acute infections or vaccinations. There are 15 residues in the CDR3. CDR1 is SGHNT and CDR2 is YYREEE in the germline V gene (reference sequence). The V end lost 4 bases, the J end lost 0 bases, and 13 bases lay between the germline ends. Tens of thousands of T cell genomes, or roughly 200 ng DNA, went into the sorted-subset replicate PCRs. Repertoires were generated with immunoSEQ multiplex PCR, while TCRdb's copy carries only in-frame clones and drops some. The top ten hold about 0.13% of the sample, which has more than 2 million clones, almost 96% seen once.

V usage is TRBV5-4 and J usage is TRBJ1-1, with D possibly TRBD1 on 6 matching bases. The clonotype comes from a man in his late teens or twenties in good health. Sequenced input: naive CD4+ T cells sorted from blood. Specified subset: CD45RA+ positively selected. The CDR3 DNA reads TGTGCCAGCAGCAAAAAGACAGGTATGAACACTGAAGCTTTCTTT. Protein product: CASSKKTGMNTEAFF.